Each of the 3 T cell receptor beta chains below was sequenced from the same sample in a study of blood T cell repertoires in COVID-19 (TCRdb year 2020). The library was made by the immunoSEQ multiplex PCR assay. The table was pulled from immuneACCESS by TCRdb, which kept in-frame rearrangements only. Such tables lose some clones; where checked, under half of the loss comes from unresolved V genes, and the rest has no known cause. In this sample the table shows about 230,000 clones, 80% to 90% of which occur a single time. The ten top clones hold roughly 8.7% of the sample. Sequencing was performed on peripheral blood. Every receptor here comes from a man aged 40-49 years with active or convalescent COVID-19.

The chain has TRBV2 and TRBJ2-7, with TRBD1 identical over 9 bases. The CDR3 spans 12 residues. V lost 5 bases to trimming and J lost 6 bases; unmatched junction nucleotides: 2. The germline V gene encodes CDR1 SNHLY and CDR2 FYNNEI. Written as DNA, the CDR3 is TGTGCCAGCAGTACAGGGGGCGGCGAGCAGTACTTC. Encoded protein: CASSTGGGEQYF.

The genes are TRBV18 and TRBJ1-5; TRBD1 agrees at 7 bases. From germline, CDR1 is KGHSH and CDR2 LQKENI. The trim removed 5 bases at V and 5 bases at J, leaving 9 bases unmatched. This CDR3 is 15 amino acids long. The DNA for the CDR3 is TGTGCCAGCTCAACAGGGGAAGAAGGTGATCAGCCCCAGCATTTT. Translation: CASSTGEEGDQPQHF.

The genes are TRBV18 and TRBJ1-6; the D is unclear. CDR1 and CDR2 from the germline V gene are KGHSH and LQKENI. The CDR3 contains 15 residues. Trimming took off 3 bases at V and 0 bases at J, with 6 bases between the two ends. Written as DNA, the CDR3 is TGTGCCAGCTCACCGTGGAGCTCCTATAATTCACCCCTCCACTTT. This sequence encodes CASSPWSSYNSPLHF.